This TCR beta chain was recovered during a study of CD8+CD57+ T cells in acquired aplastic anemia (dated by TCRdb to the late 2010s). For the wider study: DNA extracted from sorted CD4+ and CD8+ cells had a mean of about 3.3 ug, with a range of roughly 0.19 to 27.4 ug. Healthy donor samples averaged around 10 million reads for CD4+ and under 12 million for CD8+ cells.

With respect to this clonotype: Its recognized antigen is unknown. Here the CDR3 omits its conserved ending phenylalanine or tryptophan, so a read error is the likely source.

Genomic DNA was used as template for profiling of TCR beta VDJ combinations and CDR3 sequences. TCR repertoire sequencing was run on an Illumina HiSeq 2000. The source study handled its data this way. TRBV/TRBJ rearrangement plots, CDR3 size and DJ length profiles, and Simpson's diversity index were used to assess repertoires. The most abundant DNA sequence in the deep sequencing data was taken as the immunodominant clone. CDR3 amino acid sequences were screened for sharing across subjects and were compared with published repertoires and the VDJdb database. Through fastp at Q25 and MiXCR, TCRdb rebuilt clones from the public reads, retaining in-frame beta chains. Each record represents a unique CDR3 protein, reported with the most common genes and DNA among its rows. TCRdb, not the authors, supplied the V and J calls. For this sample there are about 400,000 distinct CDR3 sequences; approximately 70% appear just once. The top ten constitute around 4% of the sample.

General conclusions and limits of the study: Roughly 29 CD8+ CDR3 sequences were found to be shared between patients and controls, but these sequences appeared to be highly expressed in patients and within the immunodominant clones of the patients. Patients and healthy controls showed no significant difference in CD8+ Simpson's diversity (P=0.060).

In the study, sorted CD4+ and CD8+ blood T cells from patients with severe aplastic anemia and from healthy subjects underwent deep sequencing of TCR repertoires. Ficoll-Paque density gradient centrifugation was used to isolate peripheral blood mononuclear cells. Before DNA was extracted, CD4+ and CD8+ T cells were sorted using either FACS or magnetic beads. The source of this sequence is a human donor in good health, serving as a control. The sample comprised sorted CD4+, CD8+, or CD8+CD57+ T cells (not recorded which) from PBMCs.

The CDR3 is CASSLGSYGYTL. The DNA sequence is given as TGCGCCAGCAGCTTAGGAAGCTATGGCTACACCCTC. The V gene is TRBV7-2 and the J gene is TRBJ1-2; the D segment cannot be called with confidence. Based on the germline V gene, the CDR1 and CDR2 sequences are SGHTA and FQGNSA. The CDR3 extends over 12 residues, inclusive of both ends. The only DNA kept is the CDR3, 36 bases in frame from the first base.